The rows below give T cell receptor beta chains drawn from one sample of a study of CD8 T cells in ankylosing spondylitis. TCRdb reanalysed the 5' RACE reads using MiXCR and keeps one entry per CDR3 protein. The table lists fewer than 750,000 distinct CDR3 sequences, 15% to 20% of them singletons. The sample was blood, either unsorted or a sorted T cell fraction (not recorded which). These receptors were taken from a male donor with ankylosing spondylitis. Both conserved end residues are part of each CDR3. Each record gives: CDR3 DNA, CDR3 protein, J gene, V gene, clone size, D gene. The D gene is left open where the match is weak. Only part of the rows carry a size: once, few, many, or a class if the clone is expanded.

TGTGCCAGCAGCTCCCCCCGACTAGCGGGGGGGCCCTACAATGAGCAGTTCTTC CASSSPRLAGGPYNEQFF TRBJ2-1 TRBV11-2 . TRBD2
TGCGCCAGCAGCTTGGCCGAGGGACAGGGGGAGTTCTCCTACGAGCAGTACTTC CASSLAEGQGEFSYEQYF TRBJ2-7 TRBV5-1 . TRBD1
TGTGCCAGCAGCTTAACGGGACAGATTAACTACGAGCAGTACTTC CASSLTGQINYEQYF TRBJ2-7 TRBV7-9 . TRBD1
TGCAGTGCTAGAGTAGCGGGAGGCTCCGTGGGGGATGAGCAGTTCTTC CSARVAGGSVGDEQFF TRBJ2-1 TRBV20-1 . TRBD2
TGTGCCTGGAGTTCCCAGCCGGGTTCACCCCTCCACTTT CAWSSQPGSPLHF TRBJ1-6 TRBV30 . .
TGTGCCAGCAGCTTAGCTCGGAGCTCCTACAATGAGCAGTTCTTC CASSLARSSYNEQFF TRBJ2-1 TRBV5-6 many .
TGTGCCAGCAGTTTATTGGGGGCGGGGTCCTACAATGAGCAGTTCTTC CASSLLGAGSYNEQFF TRBJ2-1 TRBV27 . .
TGTGCCAGCTCCGGAGAACAGAGTAACACTGAAGCTTTCTTT CASSGEQSNTEAFF TRBJ1-1 TRBV18 . .
TGCAGGTCTACAGGGCCCAACTATGGCTACACCTTC CRSTGPNYGYTF TRBJ1-2 TRBV20-1 . .
TGTGCCAGCAGCTTGGGGGGCAGGGACTATGGCTACACCTTC CASSLGGRDYGYTF TRBJ1-2 TRBV7-9 many .
TGTGCCATCAAGGGTGGAAAACCCGGGGAGCTGTTTTTT CAIKGGKPGELFF TRBJ2-2 TRBV10-3 . .
TGTGCCTGGAGTGGATCCGGGGGGAGCACAGATACGCAGTATTTT CAWSGSGGSTDTQYF TRBJ2-3 TRBV30 . TRBD2
TGCGCCAGCAGCCAAGATCCCACTAGCGGGAGCCTCAACAATGAGCAGTTCTTC CASSQDPTSGSLNNEQFF TRBJ2-1 TRBV4-3 few TRBD2
TGCGCCAGCAGCCAGGTACAGGGGGACAATGAGCAGTTCTTC CASSQVQGDNEQFF TRBJ2-1 TRBV4-1 few TRBD1
TGTGCCAGCAGCTTAGAGAACAGGGGGGAGACCCAGTACTTC CASSLENRGETQYF TRBJ2-5 TRBV7-9 few TRBD1
TGCAGTGCTAGTTTGGTCGGGGACTATGGCTACACCTTC CSASLVGDYGYTF TRBJ1-2 TRBV20-1 . .
TGCAGTGCTAGTCAGCAGGACTCCTACGAGCAGTACTTC CSASQQDSYEQYF TRBJ2-7 TRBV20-1 . .
TGTGCCACCGAGCCAGGGGGAGGGATTAACAATGAGCAGTTCTTC CATEPGGGINNEQFF TRBJ2-1 TRBV10-3 . .
TGTGCCAGCAGCCACCGGACAGGGTTTGAGACCCAGTACTTC CASSHRTGFETQYF TRBJ2-5 TRBV3-1 . TRBD1
TGTGCCAGCAGCCAAGATGGTCGGGACCCTTACAATGAGCAGTTCTTC CASSQDGRDPYNEQFF TRBJ2-1 TRBV3-1 . .
TGCGCCAGCAGCCAAGTTGTGACAGGACAGGGCTACACCTTC CASSQVVTGQGYTF TRBJ1-2 TRBV4-1 few .
TGCGCCAGCAGTAGTGGGCAGGGCGATGGCTACACCTTC CASSSGQGDGYTF TRBJ1-2 TRBV5-1 . .
TGTGCCAGCAGCTTAGACTCCTCAAAACCCTACGAGCAGTACTTC CASSLDSSKPYEQYF TRBJ2-7 TRBV13 . .
TGTGCCAGCAGCTTAGCGGCACTAGCGGGAGATACGCAGTATTTT CASSLAALAGDTQYF TRBJ2-3 TRBV11-2 . TRBD2
TGTGCCAGCAGCCGGGGACAGAGTAGCAATCAGCCCCAGCATTTT CASSRGQSSNQPQHF TRBJ1-5 TRBV5-5 . TRBD1
TGCAGCGTTGTCGACGGGAGGCTCGGGAGCGAGCAGTACTTC CSVVDGRLGSEQYF TRBJ2-7 TRBV29-1 . TRBD2
TGTGCCAGCAGTTTGACAGGACGAGGAGCTTTCTTT CASSLTGRGAFF TRBJ1-1 TRBV12-3/TRBV12-4 . .
TGCGCCAGCAGCTACGGGACCACCAGTGAGCAGTTCTTC CASSYGTTSEQFF TRBJ2-1 TRBV5-1 few .